Below, one TCR beta chain is given with its context. Clones were read by immunoSEQ multiplex PCR, and TCRdb kept only the in-frame ones, dropping some. The sample has roughly 80,000 clones, around 85% seen once; the top ten hold under 2.5%. This entry belongs to a study of OX40 agonist ivuxolimab in advanced cancers. In the study overall: Across the patients, intravenous ivuxolimab was delivered every 2 weeks at 0.01 to 10 mg/kg. Subjects had a mean age of about 61 years, with a range of about 23 to 79; just over 80% were male. It was permissible to have had prior anti-PD-1, anti-PD-L1 or anti-CTLA-4 therapy, and about 40% had some.

With autoimmune disease history or systemic immunosuppression, patients were excluded. CDR3 length: 14 amino acids. Trimming cost V 6 bases and J 7 bases; bases outside gene matches: 10. The germline V gene has CDR1 MDHEN and CDR2 SYDVKM. Sequenced here: CD4+ or CD8+ T cells sorted from blood, sampled in a trial of the OX40 agonist ivuxolimab. This clonotype was sampled from an adult with an advanced solid tumor such as melanoma, head and neck, liver or kidney cancer. The chain combines TRBV28 with TRBJ1-2; 8 nucleotides match TRBD1. The CDR3 DNA reads TGTGCCAGCAGACCCTCCGGACAGGGCTCTGGCTACACCTTC. This gives the protein CASRPSGQGSGYTF.